In this sample, the clone carrying this T cell receptor (beta chain) turned up a few times. This sample was taken from a study of T-cell reconstitution after alpha-beta-depleted transplantation in children. Molecular barcoding with unique molecular identifiers was used for the TCRbeta library. Using its own MiXCR run on the PCR reads, TCRdb lists one record per CDR3 protein. The data show some 350,000 distinct CDR3 sequences, 10% to 13% seen once. The junction had 7 bases not matched to a gene; V was cut back by 1 base and J by 6 bases. The V gene's germline CDR1 is DFQATT and CDR2 SNEGSKA (reference sequence). The length of the CDR3 is 14 residues.

The sequencing here drew on PBMCs from the stem cell graft donor, taken from the stem cell graft. The V gene is TRBV20-1, the J gene TRBJ2-7; 9 nucleotides match TRBD1. This TCR was recovered from a human donor who donated a stem cell graft to a child with acute lymphoblastic leukemia. The DNA for the CDR3 is TGCAGTGCTAGAGTCCTTACAGGGGGCGCCGAGCAGTACTTC. Translated, it gives CSARVLTGGAEQYF.